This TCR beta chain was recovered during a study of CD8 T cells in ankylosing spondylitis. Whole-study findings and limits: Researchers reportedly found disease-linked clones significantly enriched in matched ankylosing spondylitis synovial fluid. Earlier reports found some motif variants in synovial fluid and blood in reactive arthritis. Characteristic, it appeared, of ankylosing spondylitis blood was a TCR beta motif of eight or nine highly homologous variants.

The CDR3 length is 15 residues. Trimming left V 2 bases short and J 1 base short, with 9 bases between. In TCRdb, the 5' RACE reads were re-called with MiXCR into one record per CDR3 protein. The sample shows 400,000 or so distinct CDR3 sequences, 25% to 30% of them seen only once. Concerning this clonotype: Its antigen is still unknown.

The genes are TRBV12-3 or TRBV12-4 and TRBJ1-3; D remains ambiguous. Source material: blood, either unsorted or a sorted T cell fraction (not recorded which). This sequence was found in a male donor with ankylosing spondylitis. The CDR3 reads CASSLFLGSGNTIYF. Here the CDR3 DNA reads TGTGCCAGCAGTTTATTTTTGGGGTCTGGAAACACCATATATTTT.